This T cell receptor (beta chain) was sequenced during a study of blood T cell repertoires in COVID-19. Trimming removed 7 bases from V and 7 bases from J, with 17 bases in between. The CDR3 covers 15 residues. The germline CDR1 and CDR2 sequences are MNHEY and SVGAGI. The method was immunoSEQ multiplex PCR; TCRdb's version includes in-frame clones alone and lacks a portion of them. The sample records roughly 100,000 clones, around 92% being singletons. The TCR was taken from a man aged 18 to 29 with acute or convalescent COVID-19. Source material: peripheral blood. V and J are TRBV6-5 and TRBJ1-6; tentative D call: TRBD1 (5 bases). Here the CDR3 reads CASTWGIRVNSPLHF. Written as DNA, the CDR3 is TGTGCCAGCACTTGGGGCATCAGAGTAAATTCACCCCTCCACTTT.